The entry that follows covers one T cell receptor beta chain sequence. The data were taken from a study of Ad26.COV2.S vaccination and SARS-CoV-2 variants. As to treatment: some 19 received Ad26.COV2.S at low or high dose, single or two shots; about five received placebo; per-sample allocation not given. The investigators took samples on day 63 after the first vaccine or placebo injection. The method was immunoSEQ multiplex PCR; TCRdb's version includes in-frame clones alone and lacks a portion of them. The sample has approximately 480,000 clones; roughly 89% are singletons. Germline assignment: CDR1 LGHDT and CDR2 YNNKEL (reference sequence). CDR3 length: 15 residues. V was pared by 2 bases and J by 3 bases, with 11 bases between.

This chain uses TRBV3-1 (or the pseudogene TRBV3-2) with TRBJ1-3; D possibly corresponds to TRBD1 (6 bases). Sequenced here: peripheral blood, sampled in a trial of Ad26.COV2.S vaccine versus placebo. The sequence derives from a person between 18 and 59 years old who received the Ad26.COV2.S COVID-19 vaccine or a placebo. CDR3 DNA: TGTGCCAGCAGCCAAAGGACAGTTGATGGAAACACCATATATTTT. Translated, it gives CASSQRTVDGNTIYF.